The rows below give T cell receptor beta chains drawn from one sample of a study of CD8+CD57+ T cells in acquired aplastic anemia. TCRdb used MiXCR to reprocess the reads, holding one entry per CDR3 protein. The table includes 250,000 to 300,000 distinct CDR3 sequences, approximately 57% detected once. Input material: sorted CD4+, CD8+, or CD8+CD57+ T cells (not recorded which) from PBMCs. These receptors all stem from a human donor with aplastic anemia. Both conserved end residues are part of each CDR3. D genes are given only for firm matches. A clone size is listed for some rows: how often the clone was seen (once, few, many), or a class if it is expanded.

clone size: .; D gene: .; V gene: TRBV20-1; J gene: TRBJ1-5; CDR3 protein: CSARRDQPQHF; CDR3 DNA: TGCAGTGCTAGAAGGGATCAGCCCCAGCATTTT
clone size: .; D gene: TRBD1; V gene: TRBV6-5; J gene: TRBJ1-2; CDR3 protein: CASSGTDYGYTF; CDR3 DNA: TGTGCCAGCTCCGGGACAGACTATGGCTACACCTTC
clone size: many; D gene: .; V gene: TRBV7-8; J gene: TRBJ1-5; CDR3 protein: CASSSLITSGGTLNQPQHF; CDR3 DNA: TGTGCCAGCAGCAGCTTAATAACATCTGGGGGAACCCTCAATCAGCCCCAGCATTTT
clone size: once; D gene: .; V gene: TRBV10-3; J gene: TRBJ1-1; CDR3 protein: CAIRRDMNTEAFF; CDR3 DNA: TGTGCCATCAGAAGAGATATGAACACTGAAGCTTTCTTT
clone size: .; D gene: .; V gene: TRBV14; J gene: TRBJ2-5; CDR3 protein: CASGVGEQTQYF; CDR3 DNA: TGTGCCAGCGGGGTCGGAGAACAGACCCAGTACTTC
clone size: many; D gene: TRBD2; V gene: TRBV10-1; J gene: TRBJ2-2; CDR3 protein: CASSPGGRTGELFF; CDR3 DNA: TGCGCCAGCTCCCCGGGAGGGCGAACCGGGGAGCTGTTTTTT
clone size: once; D gene: .; V gene: TRBV24-1; J gene: TRBJ1-4; CDR3 protein: CATSDPAFGAANEKLFF; CDR3 DNA: TGTGCCACCAGTGACCCAGCGTTCGGGGCAGCTAATGAAAAACTGTTTTTT
clone size: .; D gene: .; V gene: TRBV24-1; J gene: TRBJ2-5; CDR3 protein: CATQGEGSEETQYF; CDR3 DNA: TGTGCCACCCAAGGGGAAGGGTCTGAGGAGACCCAGTACTTC
clone size: few; D gene: .; V gene: TRBV2; J gene: TRBJ1-1; CDR3 protein: CASKWQRVAEAFF; CDR3 DNA: TGTGCCAGTAAATGGCAGAGGGTCGCTGAAGCTTTCTTT
clone size: many; D gene: .; V gene: TRBV7-8; J gene: TRBJ2-1; CDR3 protein: CASSSKIGPSPNEQFF; CDR3 DNA: TGTGCCAGCAGCTCCAAAATCGGGCCTAGCCCCAATGAGCAGTTCTTC
clone size: .; D gene: .; V gene: TRBV5-1; J gene: TRBJ1-6; CDR3 protein: CASSQVARVSDSPLHF; CDR3 DNA: TGCGCCAGCAGCCAAGTGGCCAGGGTGTCCGATTCACCCCTCCACTTT
clone size: .; D gene: .; V gene: TRBV12-3/TRBV12-4; J gene: TRBJ1-2; CDR3 protein: CASSPGARGFYGYTF; CDR3 DNA: TGTGCCAGCAGTCCCGGCGCCAGGGGATTTTATGGCTACACCTTC
clone size: .; D gene: .; V gene: TRBV20-1; J gene: TRBJ2-1; CDR3 protein: CSASRVYDEQFF; CDR3 DNA: TGCAGTGCTTCAAGGGTCTACGATGAGCAGTTCTTC
clone size: .; D gene: .; V gene: TRBV7-3; J gene: TRBJ1-6; CDR3 protein: CASSRGGQGRSPLHF; CDR3 DNA: TGCGCCAGCAGCCGTGGGGGGCAGGGAAGATCACCCCTCCACTTT
clone size: many; D gene: .; V gene: TRBV5-8; J gene: TRBJ1-4; CDR3 protein: CASSPLREKLFF; CDR3 DNA: TGTGCCAGCAGCCCGCTTCGGGAAAAACTGTTTTTT
clone size: few; D gene: .; V gene: TRBV10-3; J gene: TRBJ2-5; CDR3 protein: CAISQQVSETQYF; CDR3 DNA: TGTGCCATCAGTCAACAGGTTTCGGAGACCCAGTACTTC
clone size: .; D gene: .; V gene: TRBV20-1; J gene: TRBJ2-4; CDR3 protein: CSARGGLKGNIQYF; CDR3 DNA: TGCAGTGCTAGAGGAGGACTAAAGGGGAACATTCAGTACTTC
clone size: few; D gene: TRBD2; V gene: TRBV12-3/TRBV12-4; J gene: TRBJ2-7; CDR3 protein: CASSSGGTYEQYF; CDR3 DNA: TGTGCCAGCAGTTCGGGAGGGACCTACGAGCAGTACTTC
clone size: .; D gene: .; V gene: TRBV15; J gene: TRBJ2-1; CDR3 protein: CATSGDWSEQFF; CDR3 DNA: TGTGCCACCAGCGGGGACTGGAGTGAGCAGTTCTTC
clone size: many; D gene: .; V gene: TRBV2; J gene: TRBJ1-5; CDR3 protein: CASRRDNNNQPQHF; CDR3 DNA: TGTGCCAGCAGAAGGGACAACAACAATCAGCCCCAGCATTTT
clone size: .; D gene: TRBD2; V gene: TRBV15; J gene: TRBJ2-7; CDR3 protein: CATSEPGLAGSVSYEQYF; CDR3 DNA: TGTGCCACCAGCGAACCGGGACTAGCGGGAAGTGTATCCTACGAGCAGTACTTC
clone size: many; D gene: TRBD1; V gene: TRBV5-1; J gene: TRBJ2-3; CDR3 protein: CASSTGQGFTDTQYF; CDR3 DNA: TGCGCCAGCAGCACGGGACAGGGCTTCACAGATACGCAGTATTTT
clone size: .; D gene: TRBD2; V gene: TRBV20-1; J gene: TRBJ2-3; CDR3 protein: CSAGSGMAQYF; CDR3 DNA: TGCAGTGCGGGTAGCGGGATGGCGCAGTATTTT
clone size: .; D gene: TRBD2; V gene: TRBV30; J gene: TRBJ2-1; CDR3 protein: CAWGLAGANEQFF; CDR3 DNA: TGTGCCTGGGGACTAGCGGGAGCCAATGAGCAGTTCTTC
clone size: .; D gene: .; V gene: TRBV7-9; J gene: TRBJ2-1; CDR3 protein: CASSELQDLQFF; CDR3 DNA: TGTGCCAGCAGCGAACTACAAGACTTGCAGTTCTTC
clone size: once; D gene: .; V gene: TRBV19; J gene: TRBJ1-1; CDR3 protein: CASSRDGNTEAFF; CDR3 DNA: TGTGCCAGTAGCCGCGACGGGAACACTGAAGCTTTCTTT
clone size: .; D gene: TRBD2; V gene: TRBV7-3; J gene: TRBJ2-1; CDR3 protein: CASSSLAGGPGNEQFF; CDR3 DNA: TGTGCCAGCAGCTCCTTAGCGGGAGGGCCAGGGAATGAGCAGTTCTTC
clone size: many; D gene: .; V gene: TRBV6-5; J gene: TRBJ2-7; CDR3 protein: CASSTGLTSGEQYF; CDR3 DNA: TGTGCCAGCAGTACGGGTCTTACGTCGGGCGAGCAGTACTTC
clone size: .; D gene: TRBD1; V gene: TRBV19; J gene: TRBJ1-6; CDR3 protein: CASRQGSNSPLHF; CDR3 DNA: TGTGCCAGCCGACAGGGGAGCAATTCACCCCTCCACTTT
clone size: few; D gene: .; V gene: TRBV7-9; J gene: TRBJ1-6; CDR3 protein: CASSRDLSPLHF; CDR3 DNA: TGTGCCAGCTCAAGGGACCTCTCACCCCTCCACTTT
clone size: .; D gene: .; V gene: TRBV19; J gene: TRBJ1-1; CDR3 protein: CASSIVQGPLTF; CDR3 DNA: TGTGCCAGTAGTATAGTTCAGGGACCACTGACTTTT
clone size: .; D gene: .; V gene: TRBV29-1; J gene: TRBJ2-7; CDR3 protein: CSVLYMSEQYF; CDR3 DNA: TGCAGCGTCCTCTACATGAGCGAGCAGTACTTC